Only a few counts were recorded for the clone carrying this T cell receptor (beta chain). The antigen is unknown. The V gene lost 7 bases and the J gene lost 4 bases, with 23 bases spanning the gap. Germline-derived CDR1 and CDR2 are GTSNPN and SVGIG (reference sequence). This CDR3 region has 16 residues. TCRdb reprocessed the 5' RACE reads with MiXCR, giving one entry per CDR3 protein. The table lists some 660,000 distinct CDR3 sequences, over 8.5% of them singletons. This sample was taken from a study of identical twins. Study-level points and caveats: A lower insertion count was a feature of abundant cord blood beta clonotypes, with no such feature in memory repertoires. Conclusions were drawn cross-sectionally by statistical analysis, without following the same donors.

This same sample was also taken into another study, of yellow fever vaccine responses in identical twins.

The J gene is TRBJ1-3, the V gene TRBV30; D might be TRBD1 (5 bases). The receptor comes from a woman aged 18-29 years in good health. The sample was PBMCs. The CDR3 DNA sequence: TGTGCCTTGGTTCTTCGGGACTTATATTCCGGAAACACCATATATTTT. Its protein is CALVLRDLYSGNTIYF.